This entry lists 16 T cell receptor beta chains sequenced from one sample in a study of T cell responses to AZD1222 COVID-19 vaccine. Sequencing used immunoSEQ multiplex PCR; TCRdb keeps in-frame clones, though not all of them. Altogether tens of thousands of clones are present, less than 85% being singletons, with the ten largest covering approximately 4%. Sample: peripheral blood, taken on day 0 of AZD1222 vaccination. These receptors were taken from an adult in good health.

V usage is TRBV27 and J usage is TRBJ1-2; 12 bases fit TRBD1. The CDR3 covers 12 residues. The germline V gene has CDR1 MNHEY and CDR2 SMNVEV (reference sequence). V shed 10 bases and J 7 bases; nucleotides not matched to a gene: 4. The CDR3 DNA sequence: TGTGCCACCGGGACAGGGGGCGGTGGCTACACCTTC. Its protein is CATGTGGGGYTF.

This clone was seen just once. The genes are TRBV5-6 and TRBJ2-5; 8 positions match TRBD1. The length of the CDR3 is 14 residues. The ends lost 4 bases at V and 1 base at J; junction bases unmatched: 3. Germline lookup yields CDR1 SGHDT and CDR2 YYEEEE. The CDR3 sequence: CASSPQGGQETQYF. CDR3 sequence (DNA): TGTGCCAGCAGCCCACAGGGGGGCCAAGAGACCCAGTACTTC.

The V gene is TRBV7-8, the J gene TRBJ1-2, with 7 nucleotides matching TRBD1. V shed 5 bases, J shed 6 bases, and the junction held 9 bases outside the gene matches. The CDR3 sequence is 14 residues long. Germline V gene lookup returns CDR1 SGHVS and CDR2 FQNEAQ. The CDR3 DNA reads TGTGCCAGCAGCACCCCACAGGGGTACAATGGCTACACCTTC. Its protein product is CASSTPQGYNGYTF.

CDR3 sequence reads: CASSRNSGGGELFF. The CDR3 DNA reads TGTGCCAGTAGTAGAAATAGCGGGGGCGGGGAGCTGTTTTTT. This chain connects TRBV19 to TRBJ2-2; 9 bases agree with TRBD2. The CDR3 loop spans 14 amino acids. Trimming at V came to 4 bases and at J to 7 bases, leaving 4 bases not matched to a gene. Germline assignment: CDR1 LNHDA and CDR2 SQIVND (reference sequence). Looking up the rest from reference TRBV19 and TRBJ2-2 gives the full variable domain: DGGITQSPKYLFRKEGQNVTLSCEQNLNHDAMYWYRQDPGQGLRLIYYSQIVNDFQKGDIAEGYSVSREKKESFPLTVTSAQKNPTAFYLCASSRNSGGGELFFGEGSRLTVL.

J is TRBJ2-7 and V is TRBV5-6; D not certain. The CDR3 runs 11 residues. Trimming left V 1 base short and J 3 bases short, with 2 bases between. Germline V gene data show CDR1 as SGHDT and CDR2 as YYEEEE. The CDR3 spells CASSLNYEQYF. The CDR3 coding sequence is TGTGCCAGCAGCTTGAACTACGAGCAGTACTTC.

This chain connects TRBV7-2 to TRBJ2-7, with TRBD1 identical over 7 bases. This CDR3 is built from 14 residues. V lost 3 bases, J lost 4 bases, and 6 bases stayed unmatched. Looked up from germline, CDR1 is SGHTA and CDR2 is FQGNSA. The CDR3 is CASSFGTVAYEQYF. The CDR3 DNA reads TGTGCCAGCAGCTTTGGGACAGTAGCTTACGAGCAGTACTTC.

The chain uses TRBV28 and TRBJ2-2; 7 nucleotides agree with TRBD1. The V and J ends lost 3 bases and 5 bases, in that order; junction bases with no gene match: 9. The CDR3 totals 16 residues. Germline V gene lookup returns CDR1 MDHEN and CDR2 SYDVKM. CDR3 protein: CASSLLPGQITGELFF. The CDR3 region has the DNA TGTGCCAGCAGTTTGCTACCGGGACAGATAACCGGGGAGCTGTTTTTT. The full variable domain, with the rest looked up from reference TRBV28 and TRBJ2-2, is DVKVTQSSRYLVKRTGEKVFLECVQDMDHENMFWYRQDPGLGLRLIYFSYDVKMKEKGDIPEGYSVSREKKERFSLILESASTNQTSMYLCASSLLPGQITGELFFGEGSRLTVL.

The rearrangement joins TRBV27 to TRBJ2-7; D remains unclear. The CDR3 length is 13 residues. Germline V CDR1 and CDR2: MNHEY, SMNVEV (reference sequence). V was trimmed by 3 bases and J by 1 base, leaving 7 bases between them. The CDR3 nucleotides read TGTGCCAGCAGTTTGGGCCTTTCCTACGAGCAGTACTTC. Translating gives CASSLGLSYEQYF.

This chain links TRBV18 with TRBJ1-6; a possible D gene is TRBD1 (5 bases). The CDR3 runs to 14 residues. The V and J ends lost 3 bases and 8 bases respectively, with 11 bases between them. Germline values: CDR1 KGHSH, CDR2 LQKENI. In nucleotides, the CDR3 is TGTGCCAGCTCACCCAGAGGGGAGGATTCACCCCTCCACTTT. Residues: CASSPRGEDSPLHF.

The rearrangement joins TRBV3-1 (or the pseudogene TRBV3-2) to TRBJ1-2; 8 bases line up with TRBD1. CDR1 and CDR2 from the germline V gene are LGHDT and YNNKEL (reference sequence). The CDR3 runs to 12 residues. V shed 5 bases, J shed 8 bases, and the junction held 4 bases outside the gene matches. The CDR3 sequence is CASSGQGFGYTF. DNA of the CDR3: TGTGCCAGCAGCGGACAGGGTTTCGGCTACACCTTC.

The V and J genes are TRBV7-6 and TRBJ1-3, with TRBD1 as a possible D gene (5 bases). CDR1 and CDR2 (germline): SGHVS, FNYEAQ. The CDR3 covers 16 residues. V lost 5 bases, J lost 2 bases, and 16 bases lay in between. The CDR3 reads CASSPGTEITGNTIYF. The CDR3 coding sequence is TGTGCCAGCAGCCCAGGGACGGAGATAACTGGAAACACCATATATTTT.

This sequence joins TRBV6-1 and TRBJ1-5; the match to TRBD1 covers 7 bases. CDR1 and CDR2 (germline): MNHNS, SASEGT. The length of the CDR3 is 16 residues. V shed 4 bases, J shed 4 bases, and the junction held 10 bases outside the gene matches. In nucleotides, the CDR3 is TGTGCCAGCAGTGGATACCAGGACAGGCTAAATCAGCCCCAGCATTTT. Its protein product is CASSGYQDRLNQPQHF.

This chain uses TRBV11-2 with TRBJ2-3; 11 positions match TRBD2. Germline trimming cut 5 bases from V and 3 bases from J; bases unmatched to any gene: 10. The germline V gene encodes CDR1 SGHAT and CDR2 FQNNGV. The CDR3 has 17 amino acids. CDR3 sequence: CASSRGESSGGTDTQYF. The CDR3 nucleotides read TGTGCCAGCAGCCGCGGGGAGTCTAGCGGGGGGACAGATACGCAGTATTTT. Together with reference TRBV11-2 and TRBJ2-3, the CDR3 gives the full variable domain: EAGVAQSPRYKIIEKRQSVAFWCNPISGHATLYWYQQILGQGPKLLIQFQNNGVVDDSQLPKDRFSAERLKGVDSTLKIQPAKLEDSAVYLCASSRGESSGGTDTQYFGPGTRLTVL.

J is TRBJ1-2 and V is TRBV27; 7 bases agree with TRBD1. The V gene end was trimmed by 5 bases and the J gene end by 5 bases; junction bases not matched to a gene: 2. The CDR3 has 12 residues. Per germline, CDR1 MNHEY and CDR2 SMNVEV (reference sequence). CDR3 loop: CASSQQGYGYTF. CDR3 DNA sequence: TGTGCCAGCAGTCAACAGGGGTATGGCTACACCTTC.

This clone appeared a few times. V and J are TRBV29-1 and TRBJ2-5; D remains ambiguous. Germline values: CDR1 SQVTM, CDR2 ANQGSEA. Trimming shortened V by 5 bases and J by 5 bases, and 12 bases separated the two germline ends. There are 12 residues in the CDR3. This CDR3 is CSVHGARETQYF. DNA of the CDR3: TGCAGCGTTCATGGTGCTAGGGAGACCCAGTACTTC.

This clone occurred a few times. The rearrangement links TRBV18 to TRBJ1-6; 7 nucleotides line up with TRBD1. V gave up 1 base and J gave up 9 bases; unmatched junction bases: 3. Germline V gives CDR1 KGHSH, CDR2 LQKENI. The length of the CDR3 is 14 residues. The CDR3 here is CASSPRQGSSPLHF. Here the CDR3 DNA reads TGTGCCAGCTCACCACGACAGGGAAGTTCACCCCTCCACTTT.